This T cell receptor beta chain was sequenced during a study of technical replicates of blood from four donors. This clone came up once. Here immunoSEQ multiplex PCR was the method, and the copy in TCRdb shows in-frame clones only, minus some. The repertoire consists of tens of thousands of clones, with 95% occurring once and the leading ten covering about 0.25%. The V and J ends lost 5 bases and 0 bases respectively, with 17 bases between them. This CDR3 comprises 18 residues. Germline V gene sequence: CDR1 KGHSH, CDR2 LQKENI. This chain links TRBV18 with TRBJ2-6; tentative D call: TRBD1 (6 bases). The specimen was T cells isolated from PBMCs. This sequence originates from a human donor in good health. The CDR3 protein is CASSSTGSQLSGANVLTF. DNA for the CDR3: TGTGCCAGCTCATCCACAGGGTCCCAGCTCTCTGGGGCCAACGTCCTGACTTTC.